The T cell receptor beta chain under discussion was sequenced for a study of CD8 T cells in Susac syndrome. cDNA came from approximately 0.5 to 1 ug RNA primed by random hexamers. The immunoSEQ assay covered 54 Vbeta and 13 Jbeta segments for CDR3. Using its own MiXCR run on the immunoSEQ multiplex PCR reads, TCRdb lists one record per CDR3 protein. In the table there are approximately 180,000 distinct CDR3 sequences, 95% of which are singletons. Sequencing targeted TCR beta in T cells from blood (CD8+ and CD4+). Trimming removed 3 bases at V and 7 bases at J, with 13 bases between. Germline values: CDR1 DFQATT, CDR2 SNEGSKA (reference sequence). The CDR3 runs to 13 residues.

This rearrangement joins TRBV20-1 to TRBJ1-5, with D tentatively TRBD1 (6 bases). The source material was CD4+ T cells from PBMCs. This receptor was obtained from a human donor with multiple sclerosis. The CDR3 here is CSASTGPNQPQHF. The CDR3 nucleotides read TGCAGTGCTAGTACAGGGCCCAACCAGCCCCAGCATTTT.